These 2 T cell receptor beta chains share one sample of origin, sequenced in a study. TCRdb called the 5' RACE reads again in MiXCR, with one record for every CDR3 protein. Of more than 6,500 distinct CDR3 sequences listed, 50% are singletons. Sequencing was performed on naive CD4+ T cells sorted from a lymph node. Sample subset: naive CD4+ T cells, CD4+CD45RA+CD25-. The receptors come from a female donor with breast cancer.

The chain joins TRBV10-2 to TRBJ2-3; tentative D call: TRBD2 (7 bases). Trimming shortened V by 0 bases and J by 3 bases, and 19 bases separated the two germline ends. This CDR3 spans 18 amino acids. Germline CDR1 and CDR2: WSHSY and SAAADI. The CDR3 region is CASSESFGGGPATDTQYF. The CDR3 nucleotides read TGCGCCAGCAGTGAGTCCTTTGGGGGGGGGCCGGCAACAGATACGCAGTATTTT.

This clonotype showed up just a few times. The chain couples TRBV28 to TRBJ1-6, with D tentatively TRBD1 (6 bases). The CDR3 is made up of 16 amino acids. Germline values: CDR1 MDHEN, CDR2 SYDVKM. V lost 4 bases, J lost 10 bases, and 20 bases lay in between. CDR3 DNA sequence: TGTGCCAGCAGTTCATGGTGGGGGGGGGCCAGATCACCCCTCCACTTT. The encoded protein is CASSSWWGGARSPLHF. Together with reference TRBV28 and TRBJ1-6, the CDR3 gives the full variable domain: DVKVTQSSRYLVKRTGEKVFLECVQDMDHENMFWYRQDPGLGLRLIYFSYDVKMKEKGDIPEGYSVSREKKERFSLILESASTNQTSMYLCASSSWWGGARSPLHFGNGTRLTVT.